Below are 3 T cell receptor beta chains sequenced from a single sample in a study of radiotherapy plus CTLA-4 blockade in lung cancer. The assay was immunoSEQ multiplex PCR, and TCRdb's table has in-frame clones only and misses some. The sample lists about 49,000 clones, 73% seen once, with approximately 3.3% in the top ten. Sequencing used peripheral blood, obtained from a patient treated with radiotherapy plus ipilimumab. Receptor source: a human donor with non-small cell lung cancer who had a complete response to radiotherapy plus ipilimumab.

V gene TRBV2 combines with J gene TRBJ2-1; 9 nucleotides align to TRBD1. The germline V gene encodes CDR1 SNHLY and CDR2 FYNNEI. V lost 3 bases and J lost 9; bases outside the gene matches: 6. The CDR3 spans 14 residues. CDR3 region: CASSETGQGSEQFF. The CDR3 coding sequence is TGTGCCAGCAGTGAGACGGGACAGGGAAGTGAGCAGTTCTTC.

V gene TRBV7-9 combines with J gene TRBJ2-3, with TRBD1 matching over 8 bases. CDR1 is SEHNR, CDR2 FQNEAQ, per germline (reference sequence). This CDR3 is built from 16 residues. J lost 1 base, V lost 2 bases, and 5 bases had no gene match. The CDR3 is CASSLRRGPGTDTQYF. The CDR3 region has the DNA TGTGCCAGCAGCTTACGCAGGGGGCCGGGCACAGATACGCAGTATTTT.

The V and J genes are TRBV11-2 and TRBJ2-5, with D maybe TRBD1 (6 bases). CDR1 and CDR2 (germline): SGHAT, FQNNGV. CDR3 length: 14 amino acids. Deletions cut 6 bases from V and 2 bases from J, with 13 bases between. This CDR3 reads CASSPTTGQETQYF. CDR3 bases: TGTGCCAGCAGTCCTACGACAGGACAAGAGACCCAGTACTTC.